The sequence of this T cell receptor beta chain was determined in a study of blood T cell repertoires in COVID-19. Study-wide background: T cells, B-cell-depleted T cells, or PBMCs provided the cDNA or gDNA that served as material.

This clone came up once. The authors' processing: From reference gene primer amplification, estimates of nucleated cell counts were derived. The table came from immunoSEQ multiplex PCR; TCRdb's copy has only in-frame clones and leaves some out. V, J and clone size are those of that table, while D and trimming were read from the DNA. There are approximately 150,000 clones in the sample; around 84% occur only once, and less than 3.5% lies in the top ten. This receptor was obtained from a human donor with acute or convalescent COVID-19. The donor label of this sample is uncertain. Specimen: peripheral blood.

This CDR3 reads CASSTLTSGKETQYF. The CDR3 bases are TGTGCCAGTAGTACCCTGACTAGCGGTAAAGAGACCCAGTACTTC. This chain connects TRBV19 to TRBJ2-5; the match to TRBD2 covers 9 bases. The CDR3 is made up of 15 amino acids. Germline CDR1 reads LNHDA; CDR2 reads SQIVND (reference sequence). Unmatched junction bases numbered 6, after V lost 4 bases and J lost 3 bases.